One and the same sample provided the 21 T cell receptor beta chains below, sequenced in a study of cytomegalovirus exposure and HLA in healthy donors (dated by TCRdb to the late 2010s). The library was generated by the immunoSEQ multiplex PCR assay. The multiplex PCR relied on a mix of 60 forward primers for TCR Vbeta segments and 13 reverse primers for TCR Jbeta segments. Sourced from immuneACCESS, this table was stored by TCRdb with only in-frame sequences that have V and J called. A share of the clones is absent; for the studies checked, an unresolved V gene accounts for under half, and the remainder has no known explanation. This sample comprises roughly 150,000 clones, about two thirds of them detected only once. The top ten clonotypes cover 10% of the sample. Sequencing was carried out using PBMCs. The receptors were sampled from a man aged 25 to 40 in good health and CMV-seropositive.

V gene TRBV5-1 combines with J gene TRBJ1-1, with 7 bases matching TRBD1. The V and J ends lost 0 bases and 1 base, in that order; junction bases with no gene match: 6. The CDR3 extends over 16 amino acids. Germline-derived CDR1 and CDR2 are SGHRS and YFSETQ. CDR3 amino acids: CASSLVWGQRNTEAFF. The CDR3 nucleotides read TGCGCCAGCAGCTTGGTGTGGGGACAGAGGAACACTGAAGCTTTCTTT.

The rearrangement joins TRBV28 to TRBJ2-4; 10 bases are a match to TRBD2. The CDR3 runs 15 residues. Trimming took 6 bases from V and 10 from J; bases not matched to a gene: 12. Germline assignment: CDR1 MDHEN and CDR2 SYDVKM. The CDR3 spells CASSPGTSASPIQYF. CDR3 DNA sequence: TGTGCCAGCAGCCCAGGGACTAGCGCCAGTCCTATTCAGTACTTC.

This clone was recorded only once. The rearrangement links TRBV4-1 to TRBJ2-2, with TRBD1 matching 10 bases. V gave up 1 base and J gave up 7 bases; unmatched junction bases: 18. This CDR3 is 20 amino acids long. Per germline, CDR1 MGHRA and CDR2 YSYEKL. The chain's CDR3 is CASSQAPTPGQGRFSGELFF. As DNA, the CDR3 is TGCGCCAGCAGCCAAGCACCGACTCCGGGACAGGGGAGGTTTAGCGGGGAGCTGTTTTTT.

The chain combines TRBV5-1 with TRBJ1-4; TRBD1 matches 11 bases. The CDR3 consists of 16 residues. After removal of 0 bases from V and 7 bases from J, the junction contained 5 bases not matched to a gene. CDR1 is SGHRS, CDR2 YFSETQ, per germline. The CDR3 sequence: CASSLDGQGAGEKLFF. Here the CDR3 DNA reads TGCGCCAGCAGCTTGGATGGACAGGGGGCTGGTGAAAAACTGTTTTTT.

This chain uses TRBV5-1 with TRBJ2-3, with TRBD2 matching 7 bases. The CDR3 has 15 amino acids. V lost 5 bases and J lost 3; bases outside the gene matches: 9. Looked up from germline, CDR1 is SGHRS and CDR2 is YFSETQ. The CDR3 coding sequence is TGCGCCAGCAGGGGCGGGGGATCAGGTACAGATACGCAGTATTTT. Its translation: CASRGGGSGTDTQYF.

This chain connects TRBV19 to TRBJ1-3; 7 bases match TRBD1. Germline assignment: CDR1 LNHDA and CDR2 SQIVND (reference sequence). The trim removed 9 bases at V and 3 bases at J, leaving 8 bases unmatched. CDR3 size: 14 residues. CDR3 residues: CASRTGDLGNTIYF. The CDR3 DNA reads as TGTGCCAGCAGAACAGGGGATCTTGGAAACACCATATATTTT.

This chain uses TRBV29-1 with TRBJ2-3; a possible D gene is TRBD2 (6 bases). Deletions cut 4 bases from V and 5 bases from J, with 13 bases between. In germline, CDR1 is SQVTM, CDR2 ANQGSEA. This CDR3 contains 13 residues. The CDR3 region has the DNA TGCAGCGTTGTGGGGGGAGTGAAAGATACGCAGTATTTT. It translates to CSVVGGVKDTQYF.

This CDR3 reads CASSLAGGDTQYF. CDR3 bases: TGTGCCAGCAGCTTGGCGGGAGGGGATACGCAGTATTTT. This chain connects TRBV5-4 to TRBJ2-3; TRBD2 aligns across 8 bases. The CDR3 is made up of 13 amino acids. Trimming cost V 0 bases and J 6 bases; bases outside gene matches: 0. CDR1 is SGHNT and CDR2 is YYREEE in the germline V gene (reference sequence).

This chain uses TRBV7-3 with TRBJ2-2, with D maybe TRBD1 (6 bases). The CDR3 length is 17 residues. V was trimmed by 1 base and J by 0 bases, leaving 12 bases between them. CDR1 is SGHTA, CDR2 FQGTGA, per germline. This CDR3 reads CASSLNRYRANTGELFF. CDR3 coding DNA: TGTGCCAGCAGCTTAAATCGATACAGGGCGAACACCGGGGAGCTGTTTTTT.

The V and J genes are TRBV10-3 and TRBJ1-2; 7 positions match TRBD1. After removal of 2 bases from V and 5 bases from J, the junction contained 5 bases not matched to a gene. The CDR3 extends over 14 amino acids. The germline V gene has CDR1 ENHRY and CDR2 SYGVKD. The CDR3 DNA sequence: TGTGCCATCAGTGAGCGAGAGACAGGGTATGGCTACACCTTC. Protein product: CAISERETGYGYTF.

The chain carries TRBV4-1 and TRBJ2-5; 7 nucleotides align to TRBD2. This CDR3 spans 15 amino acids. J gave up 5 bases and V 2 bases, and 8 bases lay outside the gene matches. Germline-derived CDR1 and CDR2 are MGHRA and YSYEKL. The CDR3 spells CASSQRLAPRETQYF. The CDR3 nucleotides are TGCGCCAGCAGCCAACGACTAGCACCCAGGGAGACCCAGTACTTC.

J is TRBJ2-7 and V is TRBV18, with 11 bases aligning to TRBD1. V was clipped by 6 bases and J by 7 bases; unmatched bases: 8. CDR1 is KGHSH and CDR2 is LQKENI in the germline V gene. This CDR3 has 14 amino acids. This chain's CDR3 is CASSRDRGSREQYF. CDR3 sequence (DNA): TGTGCCAGCTCTCGGGACAGGGGGTCGAGGGAGCAGTACTTC.

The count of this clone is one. This CDR3 reads CASSSTGGTNYGYTF. For the CDR3, the DNA is TGTGCCAGCAGCTCCACAGGGGGTACTAACTATGGCTACACCTTC. The V gene is TRBV7-9, the J gene TRBJ1-2; 8 bases map to TRBD1. Germline lookup yields CDR1 SEHNR and CDR2 FQNEAQ (reference sequence). The V gene end was trimmed by 4 bases and the J gene end by 0 bases; junction bases not matched to a gene: 4. The CDR3 extends over 15 amino acids.

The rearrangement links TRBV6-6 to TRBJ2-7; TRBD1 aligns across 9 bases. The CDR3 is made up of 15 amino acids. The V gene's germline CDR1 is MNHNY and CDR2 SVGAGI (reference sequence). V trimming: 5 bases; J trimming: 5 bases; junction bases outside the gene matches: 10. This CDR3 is CASSTTGTGHNEQYF. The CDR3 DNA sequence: TGTGCCAGCAGTACAACCGGGACAGGGCACAACGAGCAGTACTTC.

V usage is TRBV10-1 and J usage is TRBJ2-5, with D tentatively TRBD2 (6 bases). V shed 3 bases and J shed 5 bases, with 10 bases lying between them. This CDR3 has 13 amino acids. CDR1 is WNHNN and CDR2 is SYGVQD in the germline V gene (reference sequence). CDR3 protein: CASSDSGSETQYF. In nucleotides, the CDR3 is TGCGCCAGCAGTGACAGCGGGTCCGAGACCCAGTACTTC.

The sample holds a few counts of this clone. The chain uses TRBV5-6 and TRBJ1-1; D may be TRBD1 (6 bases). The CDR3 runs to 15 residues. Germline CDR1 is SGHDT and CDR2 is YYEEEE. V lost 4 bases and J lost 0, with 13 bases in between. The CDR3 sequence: CASSQYQGLNTEAFF. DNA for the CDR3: TGTGCCAGCAGCCAATATCAGGGGTTGAACACTGAAGCTTTCTTT.

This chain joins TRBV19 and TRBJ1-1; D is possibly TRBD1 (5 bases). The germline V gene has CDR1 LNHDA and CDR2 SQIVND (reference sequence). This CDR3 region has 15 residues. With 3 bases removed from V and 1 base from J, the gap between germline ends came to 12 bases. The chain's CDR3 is CASSIHGAGNTEAFF. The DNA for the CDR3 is TGTGCCAGTAGTATTCATGGGGCAGGGAACACTGAAGCTTTCTTT.

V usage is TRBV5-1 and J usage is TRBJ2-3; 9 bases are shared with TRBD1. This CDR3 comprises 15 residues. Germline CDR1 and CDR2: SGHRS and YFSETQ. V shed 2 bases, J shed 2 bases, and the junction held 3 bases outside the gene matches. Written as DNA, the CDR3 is TGCGCCAGCAGCTTCCGGGACAGGGACACAGATACGCAGTATTTT. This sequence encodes CASSFRDRDTDTQYF.

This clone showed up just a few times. The CDR3 here is CASSSPGGELFF. In nucleotides, the CDR3 is TGTGCCAGCAGCTCCCCCGGCGGGGAGCTGTTTTTT. V and J are TRBV7-3 and TRBJ2-2; D is uncertain. Germline CDR1 SGHTA, CDR2 FQGTGA. V lost 4 bases and J 7 bases, leaving 7 bases between the germline ends. This CDR3 is 12 amino acids long.

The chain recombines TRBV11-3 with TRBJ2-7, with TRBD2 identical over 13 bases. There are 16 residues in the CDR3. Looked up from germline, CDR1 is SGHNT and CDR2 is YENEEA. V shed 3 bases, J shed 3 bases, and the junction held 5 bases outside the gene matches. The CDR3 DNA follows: TGTGCCAGCAGCTTTTTTGGGACTAGCGGGAACTACGAGCAGTACTTC. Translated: CASSFFGTSGNYEQYF.

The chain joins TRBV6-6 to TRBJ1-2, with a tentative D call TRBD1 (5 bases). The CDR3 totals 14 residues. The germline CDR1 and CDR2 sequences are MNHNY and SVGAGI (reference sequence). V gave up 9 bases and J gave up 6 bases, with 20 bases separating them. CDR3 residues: CASKWAGLDDGYTF. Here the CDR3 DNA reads TGTGCCAGTAAATGGGCAGGGCTCGACGATGGCTACACCTTC.